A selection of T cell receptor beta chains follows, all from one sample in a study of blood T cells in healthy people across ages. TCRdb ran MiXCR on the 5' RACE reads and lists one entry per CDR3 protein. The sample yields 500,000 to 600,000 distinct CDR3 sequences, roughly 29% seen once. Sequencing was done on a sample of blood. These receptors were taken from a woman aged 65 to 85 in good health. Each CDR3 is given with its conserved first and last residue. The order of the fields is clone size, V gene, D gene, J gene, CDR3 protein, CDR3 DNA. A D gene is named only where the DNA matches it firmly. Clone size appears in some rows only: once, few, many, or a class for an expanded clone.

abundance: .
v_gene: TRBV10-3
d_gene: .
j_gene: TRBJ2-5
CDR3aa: CAISDREETQYF
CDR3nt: TGTGCCATCAGTGACAGGGAGGAGACCCAGTACTTC

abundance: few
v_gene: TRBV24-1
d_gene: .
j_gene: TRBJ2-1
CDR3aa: CATSDRWTRKGAYNEQFF
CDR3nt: TGTGCCACCAGTGACCGATGGACCCGAAAGGGGGCCTACAATGAGCAGTTCTTC

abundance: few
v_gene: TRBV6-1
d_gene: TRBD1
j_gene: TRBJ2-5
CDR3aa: CASSRGRGQGLREETQYF
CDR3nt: TGTGCCAGCAGCCGCGGGAGAGGACAGGGGTTAAGGGAAGAGACCCAGTACTTC

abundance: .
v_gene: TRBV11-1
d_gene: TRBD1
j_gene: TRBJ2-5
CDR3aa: CASSFTETGKKEAQYF
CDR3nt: TGTGCCAGCAGTTTCACCGAGACAGGGAAGAAAGAGGCCCAGTACTTC

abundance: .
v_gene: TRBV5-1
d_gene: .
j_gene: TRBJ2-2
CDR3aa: CASASDRTYTGELFF
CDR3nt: TGCGCCAGCGCTTCTGACAGAACCTACACCGGGGAGCTGTTTTTT

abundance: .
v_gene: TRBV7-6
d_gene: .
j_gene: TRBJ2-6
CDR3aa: CASSGSSSGANVLTF
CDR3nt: TGTGCCAGCAGCGGCAGTAGCTCTGGGGCCAACGTCCTGACTTTC

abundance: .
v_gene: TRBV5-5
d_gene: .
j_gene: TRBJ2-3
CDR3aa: CASSQLAGRSNTDTQYF
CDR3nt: TGTGCCAGCAGCCAACTCGCGGGACGGAGTAACACAGATACGCAGTATTTT

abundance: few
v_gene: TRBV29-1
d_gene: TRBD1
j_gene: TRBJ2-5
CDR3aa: CSVRNRGKQETQHF
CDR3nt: TGCAGCGTACGGAACAGGGGCAAACAAGAGACCCAGCACTTC

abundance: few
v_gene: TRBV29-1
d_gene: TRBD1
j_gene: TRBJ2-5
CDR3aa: CSVLWYGTGFETQYF
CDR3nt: TGCAGCGTTCTGTGGTACGGGACAGGGTTCGAGACCCAGTACTTC

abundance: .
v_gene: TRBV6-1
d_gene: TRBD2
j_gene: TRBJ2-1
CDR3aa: CASSQGLAGDNEQFF
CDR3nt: TGTGCCAGCAGCCAAGGACTAGCGGGGGACAATGAGCAGTTCTTC

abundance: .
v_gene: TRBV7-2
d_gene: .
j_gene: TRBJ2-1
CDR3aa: CASGSSGNEQFF
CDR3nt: TGTGCCAGTGGGAGTTCCGGCAATGAGCAGTTCTTC

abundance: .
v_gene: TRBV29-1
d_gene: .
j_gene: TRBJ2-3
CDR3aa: CSVEGLRQTDTQYF
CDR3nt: TGCAGCGTTGAAGGCCTTCGACAGACAGATACGCAGTATTTT

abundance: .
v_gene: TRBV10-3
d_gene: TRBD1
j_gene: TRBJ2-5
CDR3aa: CAISAPGGETQYF
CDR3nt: TGTGCCATCAGTGCTCCAGGGGGAGAGACCCAGTACTTC

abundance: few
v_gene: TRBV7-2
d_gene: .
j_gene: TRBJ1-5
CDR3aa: CASSLMRGENQPQHF
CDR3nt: TGTGCCAGCAGCCTTATGAGAGGGGAGAATCAGCCCCAGCATTTT

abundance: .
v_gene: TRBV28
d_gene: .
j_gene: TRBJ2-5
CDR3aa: CASSLSGTTQYF
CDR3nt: TGTGCCAGCAGTTTATCTGGCACTACCCAGTACTTC

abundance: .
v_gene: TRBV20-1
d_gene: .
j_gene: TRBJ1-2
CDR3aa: CSAEQGNYGYTF
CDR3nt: TGCAGTGCCGAACAGGGTAACTATGGCTACACCTTC

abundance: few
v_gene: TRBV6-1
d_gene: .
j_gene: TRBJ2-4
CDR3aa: CASSEPPPNIQYF
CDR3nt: TGTGCCAGCAGTGAACCTCCCCCAAACATTCAGTACTTC

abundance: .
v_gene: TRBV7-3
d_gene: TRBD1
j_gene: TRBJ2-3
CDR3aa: CASSRGQTDTQYF
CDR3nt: TGTGCCAGCAGCCGGGGACAGACAGATACGCAGTATTTT

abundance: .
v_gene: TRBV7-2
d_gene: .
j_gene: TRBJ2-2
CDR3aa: CASSSSWAQTGELFF
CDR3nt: TGTGCCAGCAGTTCTTCTTGGGCTCAAACCGGGGAGCTGTTTTTT

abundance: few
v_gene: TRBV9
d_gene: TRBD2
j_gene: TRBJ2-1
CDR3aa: CASSVRMTGGRQFF
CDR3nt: TGTGCCAGCAGCGTACGAATGACGGGGGGGAGGCAGTTCTTC

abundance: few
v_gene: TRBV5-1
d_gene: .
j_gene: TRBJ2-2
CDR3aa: CASKGGLNTGELFF
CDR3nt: TGCGCCAGCAAAGGCGGTTTGAACACCGGGGAGCTGTTTTTT

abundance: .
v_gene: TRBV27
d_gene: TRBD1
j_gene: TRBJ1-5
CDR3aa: CASSPRGGTGRGMDQPQHF
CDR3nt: TGTGCCAGCAGTCCCCGAGGGGGGACAGGGAGGGGAATGGATCAGCCCCAGCATTTT

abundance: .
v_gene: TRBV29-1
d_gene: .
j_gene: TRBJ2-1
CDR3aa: CSVAKGGRSYNEQFF
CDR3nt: TGCAGCGTTGCGAAGGGGGGACGTTCCTACAATGAGCAGTTCTTC

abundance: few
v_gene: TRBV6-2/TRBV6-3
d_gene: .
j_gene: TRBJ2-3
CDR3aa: CASSSGSPTDTQYF
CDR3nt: TGTGCCAGCAGTTCCGGATCTCCCACAGATACGCAGTATTTT

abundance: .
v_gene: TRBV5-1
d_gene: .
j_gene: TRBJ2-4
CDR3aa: CASSAEGPKNIQYF
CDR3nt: TGCGCCAGCAGCGCGGAGGGCCCCAAAAACATTCAGTACTTC

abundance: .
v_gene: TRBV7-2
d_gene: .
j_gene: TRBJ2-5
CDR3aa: CASSLWDETQYF
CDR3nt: TGTGCCAGCAGCTTATGGGATGAGACCCAGTACTTC

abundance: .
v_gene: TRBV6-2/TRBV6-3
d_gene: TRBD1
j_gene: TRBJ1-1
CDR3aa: CASSTLGRGLPKAFF
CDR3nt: TGTGCCAGCAGTACCCTGGGCAGGGGGCTACCGAAAGCTTTCTTT

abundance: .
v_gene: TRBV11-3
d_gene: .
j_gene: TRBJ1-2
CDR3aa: CASSWSPGAVYGYTF
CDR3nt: TGTGCCAGCAGCTGGTCCCCAGGAGCGGTCTATGGCTACACCTTC

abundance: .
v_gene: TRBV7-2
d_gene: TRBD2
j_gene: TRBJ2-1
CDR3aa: CASSLAPPRGVTYNEQFF
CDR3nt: TGTGCCAGCAGCTTAGCCCCTCCGCGGGGGGTTACCTACAATGAGCAGTTCTTC